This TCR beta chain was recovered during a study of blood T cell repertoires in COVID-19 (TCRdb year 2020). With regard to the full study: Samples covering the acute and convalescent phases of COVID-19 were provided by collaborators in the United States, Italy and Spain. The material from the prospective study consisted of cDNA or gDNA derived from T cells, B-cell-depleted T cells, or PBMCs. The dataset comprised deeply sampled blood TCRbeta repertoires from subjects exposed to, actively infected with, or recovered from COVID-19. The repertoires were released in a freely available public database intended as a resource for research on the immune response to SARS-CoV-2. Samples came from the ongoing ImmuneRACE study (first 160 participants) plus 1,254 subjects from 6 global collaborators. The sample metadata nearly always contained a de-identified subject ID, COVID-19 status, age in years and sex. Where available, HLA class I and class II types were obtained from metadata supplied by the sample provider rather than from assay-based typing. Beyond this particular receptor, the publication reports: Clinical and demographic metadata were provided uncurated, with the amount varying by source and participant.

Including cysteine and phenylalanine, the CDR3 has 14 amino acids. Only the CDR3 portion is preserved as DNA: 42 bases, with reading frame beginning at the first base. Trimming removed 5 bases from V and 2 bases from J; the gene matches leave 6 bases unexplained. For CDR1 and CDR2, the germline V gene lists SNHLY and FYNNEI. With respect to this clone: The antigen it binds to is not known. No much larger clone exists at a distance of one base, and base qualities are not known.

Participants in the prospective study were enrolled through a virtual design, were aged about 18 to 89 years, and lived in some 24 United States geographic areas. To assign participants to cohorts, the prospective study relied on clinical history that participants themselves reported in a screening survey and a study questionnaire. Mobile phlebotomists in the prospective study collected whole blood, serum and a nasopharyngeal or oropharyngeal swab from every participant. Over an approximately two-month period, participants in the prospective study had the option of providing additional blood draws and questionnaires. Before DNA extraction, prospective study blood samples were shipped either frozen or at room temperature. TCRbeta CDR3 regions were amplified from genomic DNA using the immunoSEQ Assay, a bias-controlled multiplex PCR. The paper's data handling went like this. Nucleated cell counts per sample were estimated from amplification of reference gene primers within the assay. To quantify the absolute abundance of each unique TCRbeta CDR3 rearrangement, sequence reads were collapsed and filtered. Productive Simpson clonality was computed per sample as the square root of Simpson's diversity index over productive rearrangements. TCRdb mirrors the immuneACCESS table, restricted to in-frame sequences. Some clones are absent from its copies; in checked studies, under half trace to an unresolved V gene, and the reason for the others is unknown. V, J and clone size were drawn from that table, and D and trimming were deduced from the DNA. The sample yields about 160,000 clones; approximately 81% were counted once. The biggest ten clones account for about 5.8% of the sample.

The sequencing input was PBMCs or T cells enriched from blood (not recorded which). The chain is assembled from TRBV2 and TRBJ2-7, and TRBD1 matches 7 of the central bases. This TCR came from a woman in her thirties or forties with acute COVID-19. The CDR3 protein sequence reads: CASSRTGTAYEQYF. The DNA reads TGTGCCAGCAGTCGGACCGGGACAGCCTACGAGCAGTACTTC.